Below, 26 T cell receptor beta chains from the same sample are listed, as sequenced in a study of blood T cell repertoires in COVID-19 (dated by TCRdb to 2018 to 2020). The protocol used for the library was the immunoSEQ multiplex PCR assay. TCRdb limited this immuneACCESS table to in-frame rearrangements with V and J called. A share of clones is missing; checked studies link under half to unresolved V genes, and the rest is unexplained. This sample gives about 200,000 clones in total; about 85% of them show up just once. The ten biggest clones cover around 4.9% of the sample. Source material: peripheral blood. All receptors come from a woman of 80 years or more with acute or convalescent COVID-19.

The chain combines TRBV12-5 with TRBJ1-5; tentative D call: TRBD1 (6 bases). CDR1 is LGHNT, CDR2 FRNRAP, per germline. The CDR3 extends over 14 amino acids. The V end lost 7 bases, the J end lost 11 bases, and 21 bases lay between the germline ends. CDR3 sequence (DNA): TGTGCTAGTGCCTGGGACACCCCTTCCAGGTCCCAGCATTTT. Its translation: CASAWDTPSRSQHF.

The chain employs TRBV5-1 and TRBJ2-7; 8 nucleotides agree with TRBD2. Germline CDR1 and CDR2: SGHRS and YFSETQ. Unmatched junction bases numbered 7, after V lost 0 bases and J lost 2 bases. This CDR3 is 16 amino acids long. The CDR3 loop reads CASSLVTSGGAYEQYF. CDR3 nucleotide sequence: TGCGCCAGCAGCTTGGTAACCAGCGGGGGTGCCTACGAGCAGTACTTC.

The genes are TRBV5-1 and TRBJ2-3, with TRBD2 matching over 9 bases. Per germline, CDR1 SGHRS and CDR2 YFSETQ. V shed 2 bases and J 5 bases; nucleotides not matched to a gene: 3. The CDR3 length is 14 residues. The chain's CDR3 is CASSFGGRGDTQYF. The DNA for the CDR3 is TGCGCCAGCAGCTTCGGCGGGAGGGGAGATACGCAGTATTTT.

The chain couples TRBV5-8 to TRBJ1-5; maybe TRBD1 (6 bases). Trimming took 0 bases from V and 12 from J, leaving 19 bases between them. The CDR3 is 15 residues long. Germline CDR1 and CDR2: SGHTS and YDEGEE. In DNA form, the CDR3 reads TGTGCCAGCAGCTTGGTCAGGGGTCCGGGAGGTTACCAGCATTTT. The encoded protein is CASSLVRGPGGYQHF. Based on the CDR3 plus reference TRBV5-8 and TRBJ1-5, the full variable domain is EAGVTQSPTHLIKTRGQQATLRCSPISGHTSVYWYQQALGLGLQFLLWYDEGEERNRGNFPPRFSGRQFPNYSSELNVNALELEDSALYLCASSLVRGPGGYQHFGDGTRLSIL.

As DNA, the CDR3 is TGTGCCAGCAGAACCAGACAGGGGAGCACAGATACGCAGTATTTT. Translating gives CASRTRQGSTDTQYF. The chain carries TRBV27 and TRBJ2-3, with 8 bases that match TRBD1. The J segment lost 0 bases and the V segment lost 6 bases, leaving 5 bases of the junction unmatched. CDR3 size: 15 residues. The germline V gene encodes CDR1 MNHEY and CDR2 SMNVEV (reference sequence).

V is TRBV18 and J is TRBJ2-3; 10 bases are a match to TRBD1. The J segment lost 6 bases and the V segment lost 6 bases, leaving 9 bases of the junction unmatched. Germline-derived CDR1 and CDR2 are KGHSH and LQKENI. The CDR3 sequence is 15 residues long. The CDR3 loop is CASSARQGAWDTQYF. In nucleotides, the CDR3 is TGTGCCAGCTCCGCGAGACAGGGGGCTTGGGATACGCAGTATTTT.

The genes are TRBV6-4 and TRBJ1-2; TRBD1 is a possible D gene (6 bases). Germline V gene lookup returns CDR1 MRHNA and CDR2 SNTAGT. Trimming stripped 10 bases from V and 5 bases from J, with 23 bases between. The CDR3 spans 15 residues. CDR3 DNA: TGTGCCACCCAGGGCGACAAGCAGGGGAATTATGGCTACACCTTC. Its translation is CATQGDKQGNYGYTF.

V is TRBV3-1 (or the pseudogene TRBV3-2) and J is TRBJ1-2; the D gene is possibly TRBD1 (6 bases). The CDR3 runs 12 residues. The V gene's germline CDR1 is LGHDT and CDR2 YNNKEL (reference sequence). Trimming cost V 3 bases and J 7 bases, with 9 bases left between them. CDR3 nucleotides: TGTGCCAGCAGCCAGCTACAGGGTGGCTACACCTTC. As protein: CASSQLQGGYTF.

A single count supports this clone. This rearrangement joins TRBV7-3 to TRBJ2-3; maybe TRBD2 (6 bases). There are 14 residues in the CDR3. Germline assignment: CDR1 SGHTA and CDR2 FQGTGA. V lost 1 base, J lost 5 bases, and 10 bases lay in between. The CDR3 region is CASSLIVSGDTQYF. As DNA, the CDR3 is TGTGCCAGCAGCTTAATTGTTAGCGGAGATACGCAGTATTTT.

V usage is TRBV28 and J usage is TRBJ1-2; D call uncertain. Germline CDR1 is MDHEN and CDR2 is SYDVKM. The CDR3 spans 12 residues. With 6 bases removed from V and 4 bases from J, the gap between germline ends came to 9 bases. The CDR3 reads CASSPGAYGYTF. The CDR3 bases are TGTGCCAGCAGCCCGGGAGCCTATGGCTACACCTTC.

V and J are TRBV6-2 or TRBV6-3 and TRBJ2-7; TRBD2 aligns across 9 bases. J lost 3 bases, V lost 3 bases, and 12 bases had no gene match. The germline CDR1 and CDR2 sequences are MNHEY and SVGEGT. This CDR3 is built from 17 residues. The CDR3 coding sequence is TGTGCCAGCAGTTATAAGATCCGGCTAGCGGGACTCTACGAGCAGTACTTC. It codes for CASSYKIRLAGLYEQYF.

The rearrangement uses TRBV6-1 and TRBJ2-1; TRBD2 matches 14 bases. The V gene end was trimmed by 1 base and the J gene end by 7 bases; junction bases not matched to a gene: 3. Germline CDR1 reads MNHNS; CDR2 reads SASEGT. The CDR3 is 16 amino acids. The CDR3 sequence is CASSEGGTSGRNEQFF. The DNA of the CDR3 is TGTGCCAGCAGTGAAGGCGGGACTAGCGGGAGAAATGAGCAGTTCTTC.

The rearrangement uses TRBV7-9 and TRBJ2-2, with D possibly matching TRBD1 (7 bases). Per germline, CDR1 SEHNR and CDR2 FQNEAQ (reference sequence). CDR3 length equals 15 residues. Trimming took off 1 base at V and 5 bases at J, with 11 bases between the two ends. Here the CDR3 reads CASSLETGRTGELFF. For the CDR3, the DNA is TGTGCCAGCAGCTTAGAGACAGGGAGGACCGGGGAGCTGTTTTTT.

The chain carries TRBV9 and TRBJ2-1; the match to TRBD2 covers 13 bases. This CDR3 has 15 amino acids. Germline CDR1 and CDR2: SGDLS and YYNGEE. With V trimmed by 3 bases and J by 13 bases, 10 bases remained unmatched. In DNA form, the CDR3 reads TGTGCCAGCAGCGAGGGACTAGCGGGATTTTATTTCCAGTTCTTC. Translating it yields CASSEGLAGFYFQFF.

CDR3: CSASQTSGTGELFF. DNA of the CDR3: TGCAGTGCTAGTCAAACTAGCGGCACCGGGGAGCTGTTTTTT. The gene calls are TRBV20-1 and TRBJ2-2; TRBD2 aligns across 8 bases. CDR1 DFQATT and CDR2 SNEGSKA come from the germline V gene (reference sequence). Trimming at V came to 3 bases and at J to 4 bases, leaving 4 bases not matched to a gene. The CDR3 runs to 14 residues.

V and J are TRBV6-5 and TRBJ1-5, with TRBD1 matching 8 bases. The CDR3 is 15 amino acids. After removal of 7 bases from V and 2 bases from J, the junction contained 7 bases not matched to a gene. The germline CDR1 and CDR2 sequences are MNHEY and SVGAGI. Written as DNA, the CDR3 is TGTGCCAGCACCACCGACAGGGGAGGCAATCAGCCCCAGCATTTT. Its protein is CASTTDRGGNQPQHF.

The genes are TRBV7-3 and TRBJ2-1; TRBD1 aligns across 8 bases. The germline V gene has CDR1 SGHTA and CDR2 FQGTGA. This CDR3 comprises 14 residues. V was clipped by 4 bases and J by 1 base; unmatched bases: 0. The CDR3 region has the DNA TGTGCCAGCAGCTGGACAGGGTCCTACAATGAGCAGTTCTTC. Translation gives CASSWTGSYNEQFF.

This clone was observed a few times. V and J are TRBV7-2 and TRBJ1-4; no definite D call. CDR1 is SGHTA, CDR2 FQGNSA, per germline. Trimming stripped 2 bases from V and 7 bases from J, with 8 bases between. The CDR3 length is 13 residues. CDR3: CASSLLRGEKLFF. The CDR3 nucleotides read TGTGCCAGCAGCTTACTCCGGGGTGAAAAACTGTTTTTT.

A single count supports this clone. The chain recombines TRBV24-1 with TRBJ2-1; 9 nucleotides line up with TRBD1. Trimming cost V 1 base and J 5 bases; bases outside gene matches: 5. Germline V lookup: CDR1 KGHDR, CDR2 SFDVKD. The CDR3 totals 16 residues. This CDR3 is CATSDLRTGVNNEQFF. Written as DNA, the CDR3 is TGTGCCACCAGTGATTTAAGGACAGGGGTGAACAATGAGCAGTTCTTC.

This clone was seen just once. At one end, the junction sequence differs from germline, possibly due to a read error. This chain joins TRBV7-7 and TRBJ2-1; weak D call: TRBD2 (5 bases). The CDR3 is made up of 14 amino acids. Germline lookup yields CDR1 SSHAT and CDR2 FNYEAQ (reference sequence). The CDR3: CASSPGVLSDEQFF. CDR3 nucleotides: TGTGCTAGCAGCCCCGGGGTCCTTTCTGATGAGCAGTTCTTC.

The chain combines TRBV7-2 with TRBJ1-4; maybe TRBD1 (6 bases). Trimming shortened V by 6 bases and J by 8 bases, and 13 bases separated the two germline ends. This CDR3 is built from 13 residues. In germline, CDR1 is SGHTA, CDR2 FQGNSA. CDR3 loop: CASRKSGEEKLFF. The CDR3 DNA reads TGTGCCAGCAGGAAGTCAGGGGAAGAAAAACTGTTTTTT. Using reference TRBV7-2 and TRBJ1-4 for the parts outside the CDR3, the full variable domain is GAGVSQSPSNKVTEKGKDVELRCDPISGHTALYWYRQSLGQGLEFLIYFQGNSAPDKSGLPSDRFSAERTGGSVSTLTIQRTQQEDSAVYLCASRKSGEEKLFFGSGTQLSVL.

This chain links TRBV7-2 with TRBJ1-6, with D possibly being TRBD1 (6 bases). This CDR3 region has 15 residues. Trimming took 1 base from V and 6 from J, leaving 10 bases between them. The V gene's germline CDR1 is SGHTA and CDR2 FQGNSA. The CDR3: CASSLDRVGNSPLHF. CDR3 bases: TGTGCCAGCAGCTTAGACAGGGTGGGTAATTCACCCCTCCACTTT.

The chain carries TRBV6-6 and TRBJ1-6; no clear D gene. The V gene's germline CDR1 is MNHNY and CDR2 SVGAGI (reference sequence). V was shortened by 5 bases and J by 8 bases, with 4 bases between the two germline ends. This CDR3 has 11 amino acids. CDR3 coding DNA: TGTGCCAGCAGTCAGCATTCACCCCTCCACTTT. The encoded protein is CASSQHSPLHF.

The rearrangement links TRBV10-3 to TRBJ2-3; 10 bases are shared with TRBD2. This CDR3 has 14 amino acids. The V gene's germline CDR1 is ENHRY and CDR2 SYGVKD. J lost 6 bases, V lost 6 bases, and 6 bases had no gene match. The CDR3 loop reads CAISPSGGPDTQYF. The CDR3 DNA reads TGTGCCATCAGCCCTAGCGGGGGTCCGGATACGCAGTATTTT.

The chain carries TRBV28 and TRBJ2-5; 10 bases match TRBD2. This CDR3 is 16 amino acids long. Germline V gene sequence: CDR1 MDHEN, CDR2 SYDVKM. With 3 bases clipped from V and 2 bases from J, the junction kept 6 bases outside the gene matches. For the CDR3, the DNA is TGTGCCAGCAGTTTTAGGGGACTAGCGCCACAAGAGACCCAGTACTTC. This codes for CASSFRGLAPQETQYF. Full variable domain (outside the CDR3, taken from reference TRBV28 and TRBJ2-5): DVKVTQSSRYLVKRTGEKVFLECVQDMDHENMFWYRQDPGLGLRLIYFSYDVKMKEKGDIPEGYSVSREKKERFSLILESASTNQTSMYLCASSFRGLAPQETQYFGPGTRLLVL.

As DNA, the CDR3 is TGCGCCAGCAGCTTGGCACTAGCGGGAAACACCGGGGAGCTGTTTTTT. This codes for CASSLALAGNTGELFF. V is TRBV5-1 and J is TRBJ2-2; 10 bases align to TRBD2. J gave up 2 bases and V 0 bases, and 1 base lay outside the gene matches. The CDR3 consists of 16 residues. From germline, CDR1 is SGHRS and CDR2 YFSETQ.